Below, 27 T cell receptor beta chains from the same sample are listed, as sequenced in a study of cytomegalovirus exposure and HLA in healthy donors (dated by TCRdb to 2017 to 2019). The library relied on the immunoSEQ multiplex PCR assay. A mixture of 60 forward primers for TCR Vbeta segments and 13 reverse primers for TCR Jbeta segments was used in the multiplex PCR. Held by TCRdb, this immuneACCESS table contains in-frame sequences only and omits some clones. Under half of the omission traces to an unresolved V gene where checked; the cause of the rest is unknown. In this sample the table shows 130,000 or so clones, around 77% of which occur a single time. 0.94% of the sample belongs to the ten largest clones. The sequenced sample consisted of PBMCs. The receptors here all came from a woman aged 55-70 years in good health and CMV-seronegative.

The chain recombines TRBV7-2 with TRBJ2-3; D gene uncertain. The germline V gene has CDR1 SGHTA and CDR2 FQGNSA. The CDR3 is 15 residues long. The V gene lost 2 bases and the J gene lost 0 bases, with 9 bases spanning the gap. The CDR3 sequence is CASSLYRLSTDTQYF. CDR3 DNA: TGTGCCAGCAGCTTATATAGATTAAGCACAGATACGCAGTATTTT. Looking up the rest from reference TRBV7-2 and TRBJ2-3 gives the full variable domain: GAGVSQSPSNKVTEKGKDVELRCDPISGHTALYWYRQSLGQGLEFLIYFQGNSAPDKSGLPSDRFSAERTGGSVSTLTIQRTQQEDSAVYLCASSLYRLSTDTQYFGPGTRLTVL.

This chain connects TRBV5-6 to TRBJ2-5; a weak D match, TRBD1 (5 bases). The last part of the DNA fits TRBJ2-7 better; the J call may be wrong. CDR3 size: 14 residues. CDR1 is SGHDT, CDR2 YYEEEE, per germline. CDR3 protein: CASSPWTSFYEQYF. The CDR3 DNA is TGTGCCAGCAGCCCCTGGACAAGCTTCTACGAGCAGTACTTC.

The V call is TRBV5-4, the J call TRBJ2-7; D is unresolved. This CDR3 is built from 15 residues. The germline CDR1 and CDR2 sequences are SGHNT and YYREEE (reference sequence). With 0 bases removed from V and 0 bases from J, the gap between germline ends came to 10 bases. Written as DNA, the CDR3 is TGTGCCAGCAGCTTGGGAACAGAAAGCTCCTACGAGCAGTACTTC. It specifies CASSLGTESSYEQYF.

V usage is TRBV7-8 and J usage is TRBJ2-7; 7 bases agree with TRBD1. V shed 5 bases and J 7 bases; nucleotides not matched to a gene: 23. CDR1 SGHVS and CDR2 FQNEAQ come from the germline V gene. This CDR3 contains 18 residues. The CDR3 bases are TGTGCCAGCAGCCTGCCGTACGGGGACAGCCCCAGGCAGGGAGAGCAGTACTTC. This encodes CASSLPYGDSPRQGEQYF.

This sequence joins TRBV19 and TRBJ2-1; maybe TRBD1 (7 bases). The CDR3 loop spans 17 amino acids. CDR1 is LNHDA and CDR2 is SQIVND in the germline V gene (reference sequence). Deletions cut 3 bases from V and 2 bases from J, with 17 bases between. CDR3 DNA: TGTGCCAGTAGTATGGGGGGCCGAGGGGGCCCCTACAATGAGCAGTTCTTC. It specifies CASSMGGRGGPYNEQFF.

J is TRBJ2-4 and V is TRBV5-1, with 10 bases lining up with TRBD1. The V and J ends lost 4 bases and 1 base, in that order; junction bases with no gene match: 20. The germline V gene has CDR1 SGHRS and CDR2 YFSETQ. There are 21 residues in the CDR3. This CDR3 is CASSTYPDRGREESAKNIQYF. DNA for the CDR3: TGCGCCAGCAGCACCTACCCCGACAGGGGGCGGGAAGAATCGGCCAAAAACATTCAGTACTTC.

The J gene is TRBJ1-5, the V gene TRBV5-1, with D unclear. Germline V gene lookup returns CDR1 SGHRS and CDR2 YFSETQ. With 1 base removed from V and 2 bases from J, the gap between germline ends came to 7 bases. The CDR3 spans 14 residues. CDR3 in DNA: TGCGCCAGCAGCTTGTTGCCAGGCAATCAGCCCCAGCATTTT. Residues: CASSLLPGNQPQHF.

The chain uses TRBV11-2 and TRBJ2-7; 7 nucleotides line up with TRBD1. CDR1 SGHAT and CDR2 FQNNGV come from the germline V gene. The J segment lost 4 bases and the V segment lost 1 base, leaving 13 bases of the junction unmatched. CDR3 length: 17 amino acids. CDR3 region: CASSLGPFSRDSYEQYF. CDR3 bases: TGTGCCAGCAGCTTAGGTCCCTTTTCCCGGGACAGTTACGAGCAGTACTTC.

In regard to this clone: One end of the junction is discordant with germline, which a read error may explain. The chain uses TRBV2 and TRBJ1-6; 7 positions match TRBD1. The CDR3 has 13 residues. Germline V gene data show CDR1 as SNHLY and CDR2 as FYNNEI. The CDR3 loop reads CASYRDSNPPLHF. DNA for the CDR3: TGTGCCAGTTACCGGGACAGTAATCCACCCCTCCACTTT. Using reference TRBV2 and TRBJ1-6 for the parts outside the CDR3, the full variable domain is EPEVTQTPSHQVTQMGQEVILRCVPISNHLYFYWYRQILGQKVEFLVSFYNNEISEKSEIFDDQFSVERPDGSNFTLKIRSTKLEDSAMYFCASYRDSNPPLHFGNGTRLTVT.

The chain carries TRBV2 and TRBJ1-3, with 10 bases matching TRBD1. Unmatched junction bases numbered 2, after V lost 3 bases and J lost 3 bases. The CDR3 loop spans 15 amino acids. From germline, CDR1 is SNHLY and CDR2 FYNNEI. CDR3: CASSETGGGGNTIYF. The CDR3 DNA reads TGTGCCAGCAGTGAGACAGGGGGCGGTGGAAACACCATATATTTT.

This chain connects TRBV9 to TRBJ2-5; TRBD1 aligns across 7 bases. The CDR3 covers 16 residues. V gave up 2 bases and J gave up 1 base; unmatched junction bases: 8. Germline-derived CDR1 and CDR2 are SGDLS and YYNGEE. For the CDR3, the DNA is TGTGCCAGCAGCGTTACCCAAGGACAGGCCCAAGAGACCCAGTACTTC. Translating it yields CASSVTQGQAQETQYF.

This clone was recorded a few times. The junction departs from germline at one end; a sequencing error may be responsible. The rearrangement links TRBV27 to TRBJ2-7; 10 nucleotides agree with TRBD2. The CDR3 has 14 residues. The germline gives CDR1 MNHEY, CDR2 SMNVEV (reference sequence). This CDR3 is CERLAGEGSEEQYF. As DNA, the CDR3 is TGCGAAAGGCTAGCGGGAGAAGGCAGTGAAGAGCAGTACTTC.

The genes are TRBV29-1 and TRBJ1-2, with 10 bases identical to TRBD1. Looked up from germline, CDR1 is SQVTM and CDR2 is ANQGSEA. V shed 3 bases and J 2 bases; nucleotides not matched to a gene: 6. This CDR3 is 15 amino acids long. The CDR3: CSVDGRGQGNYGYTF. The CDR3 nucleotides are TGCAGCGTTGACGGACGGGGACAGGGGAACTATGGCTACACCTTC.

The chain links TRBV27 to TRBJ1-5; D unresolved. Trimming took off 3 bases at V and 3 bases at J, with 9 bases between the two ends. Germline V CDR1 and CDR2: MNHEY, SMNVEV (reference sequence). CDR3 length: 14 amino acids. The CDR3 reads CASSLGSTNQPQHF. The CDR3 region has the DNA TGTGCCAGCAGTTTGGGCAGTACCAATCAGCCCCAGCATTTT.

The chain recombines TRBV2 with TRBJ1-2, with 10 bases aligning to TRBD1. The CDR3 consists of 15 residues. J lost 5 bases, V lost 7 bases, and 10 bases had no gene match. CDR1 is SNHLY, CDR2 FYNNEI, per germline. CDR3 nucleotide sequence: TGTGCCAGCACCGAGGACAGGGGGTCTGCGTATGGCTACACCTTC. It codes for CASTEDRGSAYGYTF.

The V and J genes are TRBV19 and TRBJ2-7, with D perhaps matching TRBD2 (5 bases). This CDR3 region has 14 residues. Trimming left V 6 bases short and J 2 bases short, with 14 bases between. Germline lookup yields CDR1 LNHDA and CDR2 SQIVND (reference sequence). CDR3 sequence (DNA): TGTGCCAGTAGCGACAAGTTCGGGACCTACGAGCAGTACTTC. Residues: CASSDKFGTYEQYF.

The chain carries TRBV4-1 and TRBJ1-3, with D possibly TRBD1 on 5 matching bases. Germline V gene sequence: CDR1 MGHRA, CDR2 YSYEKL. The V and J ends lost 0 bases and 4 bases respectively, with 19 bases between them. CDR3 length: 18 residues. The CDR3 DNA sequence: TGCGCCAGCAGCCAAGACGGGGGGTTGAATGCGATGGGAAACACCATATATTTT. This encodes CASSQDGGLNAMGNTIYF.

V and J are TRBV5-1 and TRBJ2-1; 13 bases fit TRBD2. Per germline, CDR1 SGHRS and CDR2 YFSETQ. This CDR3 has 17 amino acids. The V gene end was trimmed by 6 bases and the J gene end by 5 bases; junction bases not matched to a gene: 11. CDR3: CASNHGFGTSGNNEQFF. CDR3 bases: TGCGCCAGCAACCATGGGTTTGGGACTAGCGGGAACAATGAGCAGTTCTTC.

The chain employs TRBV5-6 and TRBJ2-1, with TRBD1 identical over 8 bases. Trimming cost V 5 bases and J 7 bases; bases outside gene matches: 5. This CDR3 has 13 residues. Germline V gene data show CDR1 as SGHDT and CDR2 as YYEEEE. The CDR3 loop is CASRWTGINEQFF. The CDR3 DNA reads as TGTGCCAGCAGATGGACAGGGATAAATGAGCAGTTCTTC.

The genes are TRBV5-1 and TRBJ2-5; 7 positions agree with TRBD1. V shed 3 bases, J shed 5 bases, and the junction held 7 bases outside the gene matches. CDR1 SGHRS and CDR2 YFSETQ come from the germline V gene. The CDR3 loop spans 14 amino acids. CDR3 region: CASSSGQRSETQYF. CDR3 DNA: TGCGCCAGCAGCTCGGGACAGCGGAGTGAGACCCAGTACTTC.

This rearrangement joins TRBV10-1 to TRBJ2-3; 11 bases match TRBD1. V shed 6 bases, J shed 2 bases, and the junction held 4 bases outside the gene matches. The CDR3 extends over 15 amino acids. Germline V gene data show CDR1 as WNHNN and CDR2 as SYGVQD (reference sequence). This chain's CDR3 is CASSGTGGPTDTQYF. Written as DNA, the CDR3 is TGCGCCAGCAGCGGGACAGGGGGGCCCACAGATACGCAGTATTTT.

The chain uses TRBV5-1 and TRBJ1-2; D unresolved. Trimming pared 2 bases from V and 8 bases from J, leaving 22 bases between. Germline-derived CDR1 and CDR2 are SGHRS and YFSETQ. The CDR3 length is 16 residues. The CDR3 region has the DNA TGCGCCAGCAGCTTCCAGCAGTTCGGGGTTCTAGTAGGCTACACCTTC. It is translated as CASSFQQFGVLVGYTF. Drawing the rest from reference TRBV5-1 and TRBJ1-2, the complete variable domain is KAGVTQTPRYLIKTRGQQVTLSCSPISGHRSVSWYQQTPGQGLQFLFEYFSETQRNKGNFPGRFSGRQFSNSRSEMNVSTLELGDSALYLCASSFQQFGVLVGYTFGSGTRLTVV.

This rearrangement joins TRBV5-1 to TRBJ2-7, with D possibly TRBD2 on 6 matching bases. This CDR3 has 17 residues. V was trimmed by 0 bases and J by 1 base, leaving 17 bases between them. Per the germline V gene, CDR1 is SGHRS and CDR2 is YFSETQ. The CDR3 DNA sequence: TGCGCCAGCAGCTTGGGACTAGGGAACCGAATTTCCTACGAGCAGTACTTC. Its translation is CASSLGLGNRISYEQYF.

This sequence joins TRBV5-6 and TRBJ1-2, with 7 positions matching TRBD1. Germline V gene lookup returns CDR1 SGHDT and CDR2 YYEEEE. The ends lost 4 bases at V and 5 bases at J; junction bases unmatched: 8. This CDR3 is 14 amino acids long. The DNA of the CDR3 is TGTGCCAGCAGCCCAGACAGGGTACAGTATGGCTACACCTTC. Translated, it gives CASSPDRVQYGYTF.

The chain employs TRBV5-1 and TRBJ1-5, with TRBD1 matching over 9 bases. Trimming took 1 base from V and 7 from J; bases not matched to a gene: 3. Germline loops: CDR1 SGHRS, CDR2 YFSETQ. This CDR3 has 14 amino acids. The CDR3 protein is CASSLTGGYQPQHF. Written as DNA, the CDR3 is TGCGCCAGCAGCTTGACAGGGGGCTACCAGCCCCAGCATTTT.

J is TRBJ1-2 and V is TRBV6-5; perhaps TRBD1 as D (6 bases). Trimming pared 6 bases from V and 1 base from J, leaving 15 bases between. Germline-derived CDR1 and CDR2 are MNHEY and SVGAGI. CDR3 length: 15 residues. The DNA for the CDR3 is TGTGCCAGCAGAGGGGTGGCAGGGGTTAACTATGGCTACACCTTC. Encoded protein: CASRGVAGVNYGYTF.

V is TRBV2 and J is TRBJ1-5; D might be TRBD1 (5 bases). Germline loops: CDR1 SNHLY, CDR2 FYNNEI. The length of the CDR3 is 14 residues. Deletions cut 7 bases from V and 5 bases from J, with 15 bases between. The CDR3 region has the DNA TGTGCCAGCAAAGGGTACGCAGGGCATCAGCCCCAGCATTTT. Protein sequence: CASKGYAGHQPQHF.